Following are 2 T cell receptor beta chains from one sample sequenced in a study of graft-versus-host responses after intestinal transplantation (dated by TCRdb to the early 2020s). Dithiothreitol, EDTA incubations and collagenase D digestion were used to isolate intraepithelial and lamina propria lymphocytes from graft specimens. Library preparation used the immunoSEQ multiplex PCR assay. Drawn from immuneACCESS, this table holds only the in-frame rearrangements with V and J called that TCRdb kept. Clones are partly lost; checked studies trace under half to an unresolved V gene and leave the rest unexplained. This sample gives about 5,700 clones in total; 69% of them show up just once. About 31% of the sample comes from the top ten. The sample was ileum tissue, taken approximately 310 days after intestinal transplant. Receptors originate from a human patient who received an intestinal transplant, so some T cells may come from the graft donor.

The genes are TRBV30 and TRBJ1-2, with a tentative D call TRBD1 (6 bases). Germline-derived CDR1 and CDR2 are GTSNPN and SVGIG (reference sequence). V was clipped by 4 bases and J by 2 bases, with 8 bases between them. The CDR3 is 12 residues long. The CDR3 sequence is CAWTGTNYGYTF. The DNA of the CDR3 is TGTGCCTGGACAGGGACAAACTATGGCTACACCTTC.

The CDR3: CASSHQDVAASSYEQYF. CDR3 nucleotide sequence: TGCGCCAGCAGCCATCAAGATGTAGCCGCTAGCTCCTACGAGCAGTACTTC. The V call is TRBV4-1, the J call TRBJ2-7; D unresolved. The CDR3 runs 17 residues. V lost 3 bases and J lost 0, with 18 bases in between. Germline-derived CDR1 and CDR2 are MGHRA and YSYEKL.